Presented here are 15 T cell receptor beta chains from one specimen sequenced in a study of blood T cell repertoires in COVID-19. The method was immunoSEQ multiplex PCR; TCRdb's version includes in-frame clones alone and lacks a portion of them. Of 150,000 to 200,000 clones listed, around 84% are singletons. Sequenced sample: PBMCs or T cells enriched from blood (not recorded which). These receptor sequences come from a woman in her 30s who had been exposed to COVID-19.

As DNA, the CDR3 is TGCGCCAGCAGCCAACCGACAGGGGATAATCAGCCCCAGCATTTT. Its translation is CASSQPTGDNQPQHF. V usage is TRBV4-1 and J usage is TRBJ1-5; 8 bases line up with TRBD1. Unmatched junction bases numbered 4, after V lost 2 bases and J lost 4 bases. In germline, CDR1 is MGHRA, CDR2 YSYEKL. The CDR3 runs 15 residues.

This chain links TRBV3-1 (or the pseudogene TRBV3-2) with TRBJ1-2, with D maybe TRBD1 (6 bases). V dropped 1 base and J dropped 0 bases, with 12 bases sitting between them. Germline V gene sequence: CDR1 LGHDT, CDR2 YNNKEL (reference sequence). The CDR3 consists of 16 residues. Here the CDR3 reads CASSQVTGSTNYGYTF. DNA of the CDR3: TGTGCCAGCAGCCAAGTAACAGGGTCCACTAACTATGGCTACACCTTC.

The genes are TRBV5-1 and TRBJ1-6; D uncertain. The ends were cut back, 0 bases at V and 9 bases at J, with 16 bases in the middle. This CDR3 region has 16 residues. CDR1 is SGHRS, CDR2 YFSETQ, per germline. The CDR3 coding sequence is TGCGCCAGCAGCTTGGCCCTGGGAGGTGATACTTCACCCCTCCACTTT. Protein product: CASSLALGGDTSPLHF.

The chain uses TRBV5-4 and TRBJ1-2; 8 nucleotides match TRBD1. J was trimmed by 6 bases and V by 7 bases; bases with no gene match: 5. CDR3 length: 12 amino acids. CDR1 and CDR2 (germline): SGHNT, YYREEE (reference sequence). The CDR3 sequence is CASGGQGDGYTF. CDR3 nucleotides: TGTGCCAGCGGCGGACAGGGCGATGGCTACACCTTC.

The rearrangement joins TRBV7-9 to TRBJ2-5; D might be TRBD2 (5 bases). V gave up 6 bases and J gave up 2 bases, with 13 bases separating them. Germline V gene sequence: CDR1 SEHNR, CDR2 FQNEAQ (reference sequence). The CDR3 covers 14 residues. The CDR3 protein is CASRQNRGQETQYF. The DNA for the CDR3 is TGTGCCAGCAGACAGAACCGGGGTCAAGAGACCCAGTACTTC.

This rearrangement joins TRBV5-6 to TRBJ2-7, with D possibly matching TRBD1 (5 bases). This CDR3 comprises 14 residues. Germline CDR1 is SGHDT and CDR2 is YYEEEE. The ends were cut back, 4 bases at V and 3 bases at J, with 14 bases in the middle. CDR3 in amino acids: CASSPWGRSYEQYF. CDR3 nucleotide sequence: TGTGCCAGCAGCCCTTGGGGCAGAAGCTACGAGCAGTACTTC.

This chain connects TRBV29-1 to TRBJ2-1, with D tentatively TRBD2 (5 bases). This CDR3 spans 14 amino acids. V dropped 4 bases and J dropped 0 bases, with 10 bases sitting between them. The germline CDR1 and CDR2 sequences are SQVTM and ANQGSEA. The CDR3 loop reads CSVVVRGSYNEQFF. CDR3 sequence (DNA): TGCAGCGTTGTCGTACGGGGCTCCTACAATGAGCAGTTCTTC.

V usage is TRBV5-7 and J usage is TRBJ1-3, with D perhaps matching TRBD1 (6 bases). TRBV5-7 is assigned to the ORF class and has an uncertain function. This CDR3 comprises 16 residues. The V end lost 4 bases, the J end lost 0 bases, and 14 bases lay between the germline ends. The chain's CDR3 is CASSPNRESSGNTIYF. The CDR3 region has the DNA TGTGCCAGCAGCCCGAACAGGGAGAGCTCTGGAAACACCATATATTTT.

This clone was detected once. This chain links TRBV6-1 with TRBJ1-2, with 11 bases identical to TRBD1. The germline CDR1 and CDR2 sequences are MNHNS and SASEGT. With 2 bases clipped from V and 7 bases from J, the junction kept 9 bases outside the gene matches. This CDR3 contains 16 residues. CDR3 sequence (DNA): TGTGCCAGCAGTGAATTGGGGACAGGGGGGTTAATTGGCTACACCTTC. Protein: CASSELGTGGLIGYTF.

This chain connects TRBV7-9 to TRBJ2-7, with 9 bases that match TRBD1. Germline V gene sequence: CDR1 SEHNR, CDR2 FQNEAQ (reference sequence). This CDR3 comprises 14 residues. J was trimmed by 5 bases and V by 5 bases; bases with no gene match: 7. CDR3 sequence: CASSQPTGGHEQYF. Written as DNA, the CDR3 is TGTGCCAGCAGCCAGCCGACAGGGGGGCACGAGCAGTACTTC.

The V gene is TRBV7-2, the J gene TRBJ2-2, with TRBD1 matching 7 bases. Trimming cost V 5 bases and J 6 bases; bases outside gene matches: 3. The CDR3 has 13 amino acids. Germline V CDR1 and CDR2: SGHTA, FQGNSA. CDR3 protein: CASSPQGAGELFF. In DNA, the CDR3 is TGTGCCAGCAGCCCTCAGGGGGCCGGGGAGCTGTTTTTT.

The rearrangement joins TRBV7-2 to TRBJ1-1; possibly TRBD1 for D (5 bases). Per the germline V gene, CDR1 is SGHTA and CDR2 is FQGNSA. V was clipped by 11 bases and J by 4 bases, with 23 bases between them. CDR3 length: 15 amino acids. The CDR3 DNA reads TGTGCCTCTAGTCCGCTCGCAGGGCCCTCCACTGAAGCTTTCTTT. It yields the protein CASSPLAGPSTEAFF.

This clone was seen only once. V is TRBV5-6 and J is TRBJ2-3; 8 nucleotides match TRBD2. Trimming cost V 0 bases and J 6 bases; bases outside gene matches: 9. This CDR3 is 16 amino acids long. Per germline, CDR1 SGHDT and CDR2 YYEEEE. CDR3 DNA: TGTGCCAGCAGCTTGGGGGCGCGAGCGGGGGTCGATACGCAGTATTTT. Translation: CASSLGARAGVDTQYF.

The CDR3, as DNA: TGTGCCACCAGTGATCGACAGGGATTAGAATCACCCCTCCACTTT. This encodes CATSDRQGLESPLHF. The V call is TRBV24-1, the J call TRBJ1-6; TRBD1 matches at 7 bases. There are 15 residues in the CDR3. Per germline, CDR1 KGHDR and CDR2 SFDVKD. The ends lost 3 bases at V and 10 bases at J; junction bases unmatched: 8.

This chain connects TRBV5-4 to TRBJ1-2; possible D gene TRBD1, 6 bases. Trimming shortened V by 0 bases and J by 2 bases, and 11 bases separated the two germline ends. Germline V CDR1 and CDR2: SGHNT, YYREEE (reference sequence). The CDR3 has 15 residues. The CDR3 region is CASSLGGGGNYGYTF. In DNA, the CDR3 is TGTGCCAGCAGCTTGGGAGGGGGTGGGAACTATGGCTACACCTTC. Supplemented by reference TRBV5-4 and TRBJ1-2, the full variable domain reads ETGVTQSPTHLIKTRGQQVTLRCSSQSGHNTVSWYQQALGQGPQFIFQYYREEENGRGNFPPRFSGLQFPNYSSELNVNALELDDSALYLCASSLGGGGNYGYTFGSGTRLTVV.